This T cell receptor beta chain appears in the sequencing data of a study of graft-versus-host responses after intestinal transplantation. The wider study: Grafts that recipients had were multivisceral, liver-intestinal, or isolated intestinal transplants. The study gave all recipients anti-thymocyte globulin induction, then tacrolimus and steroids for 2 to 3 years.

Using immunoSEQ multiplex PCR, the repertoire was profiled, and TCRdb retains in-frame clones only, with some absent. Among 84,000 or so clones listed, roughly 91% were seen once. Regarding this clone: The antigen remains unidentified.

Study results and limitations: Recipient marrow harbored GvH clones, some of which surfaced first in ileum or blood. Association was observed between peak circulating GvH clone levels and early post-transplant HvG declines.

V shed 6 bases, J shed 2 bases, and the junction held 5 bases outside the gene matches. Germline V lookup: CDR1 MDHEN, CDR2 SYDVKM. This CDR3 comprises 15 residues. The rearrangement links TRBV28 to TRBJ2-1, with 9 nucleotides matching TRBD2. The input for sequencing was unstimulated CD8+ T cells sorted from spleen or lymph node cells, taken before transplant. The origin of this receptor is a human donor who was the organ donor for an intestinal transplant. The CDR3 nucleotides are TGTGCCAGCAGCTCCAGCGGGAGGACCTACAATGAGCAGTTCTTC. Protein: CASSSSGRTYNEQFF.